The clone carrying this TCR beta chain turned up a few times. Its specificity is unknown. TCRB transcripts that were expressed got sequenced, as all of the isolated RNA had been reverse transcribed. About 3.6 million reads were obtained on average from naive, central memory and regulatory T cell samples. The assay was immunoSEQ multiplex PCR, and TCRdb's table has in-frame clones only and misses some. This sample has 900,000 or so clones, with about a sixth found just once. The germline CDR1 and CDR2 sequences are SGHDT and YYEEEE. Trimming cost V 1 base and J 1 base, with 14 bases left between them. This CDR3 is 16 amino acids long. The data were taken from a study of beta chain features in type 1 diabetes. The overall study: Similarity in age, gender and cell yields was seen between patients and healthy donors.

The study's findings and limits: Since sequencing was performed on cDNA, cells with high TCR expression could be over-represented.

The specimen was naive CD4+ T cells from blood. The receptor comes from a woman under 30 in good health. The chain has TRBV5-6 and TRBJ1-1; D gene uncertain. CDR3 sequence (DNA): TGTGCCAGCAGCTTGTCGCCGGCTTATACGAACACTGAAGCTTTCTTT. It yields the protein CASSLSPAYTNTEAFF.